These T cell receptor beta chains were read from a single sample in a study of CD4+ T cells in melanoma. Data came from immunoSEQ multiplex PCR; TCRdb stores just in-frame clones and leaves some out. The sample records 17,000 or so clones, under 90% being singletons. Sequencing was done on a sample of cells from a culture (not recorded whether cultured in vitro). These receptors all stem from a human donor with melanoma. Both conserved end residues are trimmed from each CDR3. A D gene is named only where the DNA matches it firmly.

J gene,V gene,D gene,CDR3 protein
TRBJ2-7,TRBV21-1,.,ASSKARGGVPYEQY
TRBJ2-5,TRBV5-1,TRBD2,ASSLWRTSQETQY
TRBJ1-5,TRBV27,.,ASRPGSGHSNQPQH
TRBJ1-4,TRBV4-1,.,ASRKTGSNEKLF
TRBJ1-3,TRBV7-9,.,ASSLALTSGNTIY
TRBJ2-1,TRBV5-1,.,ASSLDRGGVNEQF
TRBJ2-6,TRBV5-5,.,ASSLAGPGANVLT
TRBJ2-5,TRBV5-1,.,ASSRGIRGSETQY
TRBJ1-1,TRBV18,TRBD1,ASSPSPVGQGAVAF
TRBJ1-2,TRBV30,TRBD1,AWSVKLPLDRGPGYT
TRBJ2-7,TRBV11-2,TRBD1,ASSSDRVVVEQY
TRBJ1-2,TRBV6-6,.,ASRGKEFHGYGYT
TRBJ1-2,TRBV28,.,ASSSLGTGIGYT
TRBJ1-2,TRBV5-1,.,ASSLRGGDYGYT
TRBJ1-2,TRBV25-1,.,ASSQGGYGGYT
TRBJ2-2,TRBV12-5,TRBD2,ASGRGGLAYGELF
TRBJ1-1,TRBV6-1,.,ASRWGRSSEAF
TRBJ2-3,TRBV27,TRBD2,ASSRPGLAGGPDTQY
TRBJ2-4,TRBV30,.,AWNGRAGAIQY
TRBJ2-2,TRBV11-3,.,ASSYTATGELF
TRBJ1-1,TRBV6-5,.,ASSLMGNTEAF
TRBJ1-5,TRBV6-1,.,ASSRRRTYQPQH
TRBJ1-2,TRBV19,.,ASSRGSYGYT
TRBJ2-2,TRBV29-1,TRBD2,SARTSADTGELF
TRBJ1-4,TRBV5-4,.,ASSPTQGHEKLF
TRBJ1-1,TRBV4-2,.,ASSQGGGWNTEAF
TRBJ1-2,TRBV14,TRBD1,ASSHQNRDRNYGYT
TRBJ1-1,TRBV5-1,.,ASSAKTDITEAF
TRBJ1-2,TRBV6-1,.,ASSESDRRGYT
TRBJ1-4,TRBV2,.,ASSVPGSANEKLF
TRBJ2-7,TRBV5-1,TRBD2,ASSRRGGISYEQY
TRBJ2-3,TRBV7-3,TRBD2,ASSPTGGNTDTQY
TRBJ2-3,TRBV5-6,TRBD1,ASSLDRVRADTQY
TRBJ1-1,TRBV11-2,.,ASSGGQNTEAF
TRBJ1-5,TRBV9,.,ASSPRPGGGPQH
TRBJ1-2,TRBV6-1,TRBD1,ASRAQGAAGYGYT
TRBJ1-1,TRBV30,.,ASGGAEAF
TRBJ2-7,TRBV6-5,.,ASSTGGTKISEQY
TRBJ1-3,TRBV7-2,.,ASSLAGNTIY
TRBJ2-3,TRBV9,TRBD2,ASSVVSGGIRMQY
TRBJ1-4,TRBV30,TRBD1,AWGGQGWSANEKLF
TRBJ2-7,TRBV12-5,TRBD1,ASAPGTAYEQY
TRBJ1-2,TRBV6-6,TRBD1,ASSALRDRAPYGYT
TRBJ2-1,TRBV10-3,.,ASSVWANNEQF
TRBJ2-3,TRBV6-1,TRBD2,ASSASGGPWDTQY
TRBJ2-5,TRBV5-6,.,ASSGLVETQY
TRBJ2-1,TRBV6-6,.,ASNSRGSLSYNEQF
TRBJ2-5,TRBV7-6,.,ASSPRDSGTQY
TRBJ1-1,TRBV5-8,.,ASSLVQGKGMNTEAF
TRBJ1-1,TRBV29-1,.,SVRLPRENTEAF
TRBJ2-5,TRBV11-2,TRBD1,ASSWTGFLETQY
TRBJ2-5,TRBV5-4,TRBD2,ASSFPSGGLEETQY
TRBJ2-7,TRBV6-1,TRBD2,ASSRRGGEGEQY